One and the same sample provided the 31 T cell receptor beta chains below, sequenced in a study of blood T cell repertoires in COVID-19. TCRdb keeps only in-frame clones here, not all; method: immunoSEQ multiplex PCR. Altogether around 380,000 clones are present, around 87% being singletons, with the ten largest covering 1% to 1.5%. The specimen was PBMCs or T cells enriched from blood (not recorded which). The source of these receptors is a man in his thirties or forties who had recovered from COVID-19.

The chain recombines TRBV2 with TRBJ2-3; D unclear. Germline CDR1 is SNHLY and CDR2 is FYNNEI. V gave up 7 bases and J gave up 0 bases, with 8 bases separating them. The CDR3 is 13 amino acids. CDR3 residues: CASMKTSTDTQYF. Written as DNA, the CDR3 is TGTGCCAGCATGAAGACTAGCACAGATACGCAGTATTTT.

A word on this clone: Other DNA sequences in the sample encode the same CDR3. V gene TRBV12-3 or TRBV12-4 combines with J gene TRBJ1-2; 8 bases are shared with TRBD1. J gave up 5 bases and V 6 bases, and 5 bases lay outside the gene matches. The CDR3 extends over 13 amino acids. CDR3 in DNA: TGTGCCAGCAGCTCTGACAGGGGATATGGCTACACCTTC. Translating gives CASSSDRGYGYTF.

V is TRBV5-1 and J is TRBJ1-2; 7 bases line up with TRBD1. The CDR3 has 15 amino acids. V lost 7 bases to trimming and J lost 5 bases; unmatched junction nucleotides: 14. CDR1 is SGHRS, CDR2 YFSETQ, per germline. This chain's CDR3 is CASQNNPGQSYGYTF. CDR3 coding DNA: TGCGCCAGCCAAAACAACCCGGGACAGAGTTATGGCTACACCTTC.

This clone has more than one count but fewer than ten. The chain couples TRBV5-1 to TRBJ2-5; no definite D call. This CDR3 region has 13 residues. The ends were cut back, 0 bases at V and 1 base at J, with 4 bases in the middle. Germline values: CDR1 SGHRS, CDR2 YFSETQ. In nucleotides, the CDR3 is TGCGCCAGCAGCTTGGGGCCCCAAGAGACCCAGTACTTC. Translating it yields CASSLGPQETQYF.

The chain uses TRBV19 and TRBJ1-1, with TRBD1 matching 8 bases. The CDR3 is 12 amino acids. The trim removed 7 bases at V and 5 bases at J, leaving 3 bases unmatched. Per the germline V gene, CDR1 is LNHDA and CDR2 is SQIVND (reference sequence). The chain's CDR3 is CASIRGRTEAFF. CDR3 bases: TGTGCCAGTATCAGGGGGCGTACTGAAGCTTTCTTT.

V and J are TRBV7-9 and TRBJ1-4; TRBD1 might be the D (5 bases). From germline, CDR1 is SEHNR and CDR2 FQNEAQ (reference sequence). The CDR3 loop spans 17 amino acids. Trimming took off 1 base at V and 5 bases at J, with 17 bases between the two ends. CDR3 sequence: CASSLVLATARNEKLFF. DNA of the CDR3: TGTGCCAGCAGCTTAGTTCTCGCGACAGCGAGGAATGAAAAACTGTTTTTT.

In DNA form, the CDR3 reads TGTGCCAGCAGTAAGAGGACAGGGAACACTGAAGCTTTCTTT. This codes for CASSKRTGNTEAFF. The chain couples TRBV2 to TRBJ1-1; 7 bases are shared with TRBD1. Germline V lookup: CDR1 SNHLY, CDR2 FYNNEI. The CDR3 is 14 amino acids. V lost 5 bases, J lost 1 base, and 4 bases stayed unmatched.

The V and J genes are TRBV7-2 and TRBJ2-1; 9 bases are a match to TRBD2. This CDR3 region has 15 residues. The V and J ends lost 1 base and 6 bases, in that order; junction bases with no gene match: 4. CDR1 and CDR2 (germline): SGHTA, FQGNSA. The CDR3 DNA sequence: TGTGCCAGCAGCTTAGATGGCGGGGGGGCCAATGAGCAGTTCTTC. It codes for CASSLDGGGANEQFF.

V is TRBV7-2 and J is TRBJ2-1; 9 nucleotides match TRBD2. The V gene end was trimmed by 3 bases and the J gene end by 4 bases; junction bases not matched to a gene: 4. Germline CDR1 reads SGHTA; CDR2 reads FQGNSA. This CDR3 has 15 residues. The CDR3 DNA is TGTGCCAGCAGCTTGGGACTAGCAAGGTACAATGAGCAGTTCTTC. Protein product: CASSLGLARYNEQFF.

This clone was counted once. The CDR3 DNA follows: TGTGCCACCAGCGAAAACAGGGGCGAGCAGTACTTC. It translates to CATSENRGEQYF. The chain couples TRBV15 to TRBJ2-7, with 7 bases aligning to TRBD1. The V gene's germline CDR1 is LNHNV and CDR2 YYDKDF (reference sequence). This CDR3 region has 12 residues. V gave up 5 bases and J gave up 6 bases; unmatched junction bases: 4.

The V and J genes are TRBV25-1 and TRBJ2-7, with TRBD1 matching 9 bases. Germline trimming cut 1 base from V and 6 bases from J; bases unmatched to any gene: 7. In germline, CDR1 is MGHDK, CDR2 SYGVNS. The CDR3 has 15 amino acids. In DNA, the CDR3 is TGTGCCAGCAGTGAATTCGGAGACAGGGGGTCCGAGCAGTACTTC. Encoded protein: CASSEFGDRGSEQYF.

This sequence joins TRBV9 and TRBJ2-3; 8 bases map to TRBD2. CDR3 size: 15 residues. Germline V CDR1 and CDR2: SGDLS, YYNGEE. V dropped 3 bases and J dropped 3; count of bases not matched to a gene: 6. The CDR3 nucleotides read TGTGCCAGCAGCGCGAGGACTAGCTCGACAGATACGCAGTATTTT. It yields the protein CASSARTSSTDTQYF.

DNA for the CDR3: TGTGCCACCAGCAGAGAGGTCGTGGGGCTTTTCGGCAATCAGCCCCAGCATTTT. Encoded protein: CATSREVVGLFGNQPQHF. The chain carries TRBV15 and TRBJ1-5; weak D call: TRBD1 (5 bases). CDR3 size: 18 residues. In germline, CDR1 is LNHNV, CDR2 YYDKDF (reference sequence). V lost 0 bases to trimming and J lost 2 bases, with 17 bases between them.

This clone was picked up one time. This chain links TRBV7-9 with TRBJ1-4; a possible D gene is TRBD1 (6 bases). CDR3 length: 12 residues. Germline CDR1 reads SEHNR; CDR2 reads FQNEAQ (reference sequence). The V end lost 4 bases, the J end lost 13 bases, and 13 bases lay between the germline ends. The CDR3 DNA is TGTGCCAGCAGCTCGACAGGCTTGAGACTGTTTTTT. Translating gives CASSSTGLRLFF.

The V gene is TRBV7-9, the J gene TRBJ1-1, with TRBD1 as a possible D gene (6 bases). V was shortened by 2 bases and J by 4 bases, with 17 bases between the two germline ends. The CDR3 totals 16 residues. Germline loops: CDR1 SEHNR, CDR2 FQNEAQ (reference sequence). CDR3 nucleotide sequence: TGTGCCAGCAGCTTACAGGGGACCACACTGGCCACTGAAGCTTTCTTT. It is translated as CASSLQGTTLATEAFF.

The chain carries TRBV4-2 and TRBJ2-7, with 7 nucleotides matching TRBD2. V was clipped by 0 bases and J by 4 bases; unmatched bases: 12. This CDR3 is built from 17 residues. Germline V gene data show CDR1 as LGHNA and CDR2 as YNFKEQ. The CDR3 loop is CASSQETGGVNVYEQYF. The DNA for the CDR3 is TGTGCCAGCAGCCAAGAGACGGGGGGAGTAAATGTGTACGAGCAGTACTTC.

CDR3 region: CASSLAPSGGGNSYEQYF. CDR3 bases: TGTGCCAGCAGCTTAGCCCCCTCAGGGGGCGGGAACTCCTACGAGCAGTACTTC. The chain links TRBV13 to TRBJ2-7, with TRBD1 matching over 8 bases. CDR1 is PRHDT and CDR2 is FYEKMQ in the germline V gene (reference sequence). This CDR3 is built from 18 residues. V shed 1 base, J shed 0 bases, and the junction held 11 bases outside the gene matches.

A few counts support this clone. The CDR3 here is CASRAGTSGETQYF. The CDR3 DNA sequence: TGTGCCAGCAGGGCCGGGACTAGTGGAGAGACCCAGTACTTC. V is TRBV7-7 and J is TRBJ2-5, with 8 bases lining up with TRBD2. Per germline, CDR1 SSHAT and CDR2 FNYEAQ (reference sequence). The CDR3 covers 14 residues. The V and J ends lost 6 bases and 4 bases, in that order; junction bases with no gene match: 7.

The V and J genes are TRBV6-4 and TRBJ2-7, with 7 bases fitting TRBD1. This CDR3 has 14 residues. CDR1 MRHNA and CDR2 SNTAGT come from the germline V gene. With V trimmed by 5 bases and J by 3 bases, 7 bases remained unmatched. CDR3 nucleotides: TGTGCCAGCAGTTCAGCACCAGGGGGCTACGAGCAGTACTTC. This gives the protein CASSSAPGGYEQYF.

This CDR3 is CATSREDRAAYEQYF. CDR3 nucleotide sequence: TGTGCCACCAGCAGAGAGGACAGGGCAGCCTACGAGCAGTACTTC. The gene calls are TRBV15 and TRBJ2-7; 8 positions match TRBD1. Germline loops: CDR1 LNHNV, CDR2 YYDKDF (reference sequence). CDR3 size: 15 residues. V gave up 0 bases and J gave up 2 bases; unmatched junction bases: 3.

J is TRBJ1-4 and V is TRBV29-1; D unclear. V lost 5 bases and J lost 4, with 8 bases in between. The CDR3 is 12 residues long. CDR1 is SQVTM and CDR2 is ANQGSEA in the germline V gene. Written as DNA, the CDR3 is TGCAGCGTTTCCCAGAATAATGAAAAACTGTTTTTT. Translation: CSVSQNNEKLFF.

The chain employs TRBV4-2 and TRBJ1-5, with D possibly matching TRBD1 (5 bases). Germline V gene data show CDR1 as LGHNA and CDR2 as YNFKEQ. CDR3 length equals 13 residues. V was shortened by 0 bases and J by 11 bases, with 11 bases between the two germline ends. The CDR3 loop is CASSQDFGGTQHF. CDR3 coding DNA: TGTGCCAGCAGCCAAGATTTCGGGGGGACCCAGCATTTT.

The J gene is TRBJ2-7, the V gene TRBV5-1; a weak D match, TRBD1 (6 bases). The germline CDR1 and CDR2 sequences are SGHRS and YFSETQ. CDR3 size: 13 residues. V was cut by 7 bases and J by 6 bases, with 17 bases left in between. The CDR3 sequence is CASLRQVIGEQYF. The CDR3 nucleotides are TGCGCCAGCTTGCGACAGGTAATAGGCGAGCAGTACTTC.

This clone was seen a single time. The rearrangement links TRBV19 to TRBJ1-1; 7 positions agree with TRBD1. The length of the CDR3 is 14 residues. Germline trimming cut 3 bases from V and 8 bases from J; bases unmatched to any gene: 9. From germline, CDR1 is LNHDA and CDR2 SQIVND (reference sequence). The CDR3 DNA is TGTGCCAGTAGTATGAACCAGGGGGGCGCGGAAGCTTTCTTT. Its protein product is CASSMNQGGAEAFF.

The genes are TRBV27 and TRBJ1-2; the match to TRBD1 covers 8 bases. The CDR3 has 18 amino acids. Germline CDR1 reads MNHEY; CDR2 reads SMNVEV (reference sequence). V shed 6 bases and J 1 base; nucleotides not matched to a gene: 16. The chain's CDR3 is CASSFRGQGAQLNYGYTF. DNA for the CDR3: TGTGCCAGCAGCTTCCGTGGACAGGGCGCCCAACTTAACTATGGCTACACCTTC.

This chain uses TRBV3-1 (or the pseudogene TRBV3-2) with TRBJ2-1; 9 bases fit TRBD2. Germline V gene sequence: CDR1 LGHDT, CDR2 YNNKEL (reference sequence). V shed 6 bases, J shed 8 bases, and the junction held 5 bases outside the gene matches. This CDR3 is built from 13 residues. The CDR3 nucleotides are TGTGCCAGCAGTCCTAGCGGGGAGCATGAGCAGTTCTTC. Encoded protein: CASSPSGEHEQFF.

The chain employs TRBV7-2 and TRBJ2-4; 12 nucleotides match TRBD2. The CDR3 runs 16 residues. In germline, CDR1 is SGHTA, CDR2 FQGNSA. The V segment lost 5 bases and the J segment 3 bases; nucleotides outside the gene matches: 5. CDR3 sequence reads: CASSLLAGGDKNIQYF. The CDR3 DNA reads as TGTGCCAGCAGCCTACTAGCGGGGGGAGACAAAAACATTCAGTACTTC.

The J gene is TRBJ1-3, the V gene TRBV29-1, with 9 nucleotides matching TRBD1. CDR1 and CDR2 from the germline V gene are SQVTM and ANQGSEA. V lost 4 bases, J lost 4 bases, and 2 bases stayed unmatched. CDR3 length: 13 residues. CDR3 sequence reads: CSVVTGGGNTIYF. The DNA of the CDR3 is TGCAGCGTTGTTACAGGGGGCGGAAACACCATATATTTT.

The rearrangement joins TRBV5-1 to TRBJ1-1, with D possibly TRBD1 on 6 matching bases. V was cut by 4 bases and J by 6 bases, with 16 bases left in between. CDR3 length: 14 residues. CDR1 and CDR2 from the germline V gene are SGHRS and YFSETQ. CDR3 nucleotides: TGCGCCAGCAGCCTGATCCCGGACAGCGCTGAAGCTTTCTTT. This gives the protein CASSLIPDSAEAFF. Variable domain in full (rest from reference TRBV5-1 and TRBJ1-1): KAGVTQTPRYLIKTRGQQVTLSCSPISGHRSVSWYQQTPGQGLQFLFEYFSETQRNKGNFPGRFSGRQFSNSRSEMNVSTLELGDSALYLCASSLIPDSAEAFFGQGTRLTVV.

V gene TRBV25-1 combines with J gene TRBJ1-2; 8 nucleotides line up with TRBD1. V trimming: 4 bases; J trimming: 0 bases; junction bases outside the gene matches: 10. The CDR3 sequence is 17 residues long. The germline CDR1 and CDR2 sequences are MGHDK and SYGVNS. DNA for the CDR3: TGTGCCAGCAGTGCCTGGACAGGGTCGGAAGCTAACTATGGCTACACCTTC. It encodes CASSAWTGSEANYGYTF.

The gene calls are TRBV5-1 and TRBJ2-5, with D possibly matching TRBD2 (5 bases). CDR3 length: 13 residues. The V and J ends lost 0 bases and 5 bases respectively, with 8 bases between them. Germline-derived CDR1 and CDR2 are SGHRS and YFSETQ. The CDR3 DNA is TGCGCCAGCAGCTTGGAAATAGCGGAGACCCAGTACTTC. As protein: CASSLEIAETQYF.